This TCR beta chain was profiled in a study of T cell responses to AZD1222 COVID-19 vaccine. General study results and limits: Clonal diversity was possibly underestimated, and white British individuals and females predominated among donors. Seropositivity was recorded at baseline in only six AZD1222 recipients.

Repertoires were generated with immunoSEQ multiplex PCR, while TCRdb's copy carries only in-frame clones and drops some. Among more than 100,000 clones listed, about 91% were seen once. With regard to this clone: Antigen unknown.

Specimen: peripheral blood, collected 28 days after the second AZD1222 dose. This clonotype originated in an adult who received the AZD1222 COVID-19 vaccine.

In DNA form, the CDR3 reads TGTGCCAGCAGTGTCACAGGGGGAGCCGGGGAGCTGTTTTTT. As protein: CASSVTGGAGELFF. The rearrangement joins TRBV6-4 to TRBJ2-2, with 8 bases lining up with TRBD1. Trimming removed 4 bases from V and 6 bases from J; junction bases left unmatched: 4. The CDR3 contains 14 residues. Germline V gene data show CDR1 as MRHNA and CDR2 as SNTAGT.